This T cell receptor (beta chain) is drawn from a study of shared clonotypes between healthy human individuals (dated by TCRdb to 2020 to 2022). For context, the study as a whole: The cohort included three men and a couple of women between 18 and 49 years of age. For each donor, CD4 naive and CD4 memory were each run on three plates, CD8 naive on two plates, and CD8 memory on one plate. To increase sequencing depth and limit assay-specific biases, TCR repertoire library preparation and sequencing were carried out by different laboratories using diverse techniques. Per donor, leukapheresis produced somewhere between about 0.94 and 9.5 billion PBMCs. The study deeply sequenced blood TCR repertoires of about 5 healthy adults to estimate repertoire size and the extent of clonotype sharing between individuals. General findings and caveats noted by the study authors: Incomplete sequencing was indicated by rarefaction of sorted-subset datasets, despite the large sequencing depth. Sampling was limited to blood, and TCR repertoires in tissue likely differ from TCR repertoires in blood. Naive subsets generally had larger estimated clonotype richness than memory subsets. Clonotypes shared by all four sorted-subset donors showed higher generation probabilities than non-shared clonotypes. The small number of donors limited the genetic and exposure-history diversity represented. Based on pairwise subsampling, the degree of clonotype sharing among donors was expected to be affected by sequencing depth. When four donors were compared, the shared fraction of clonotypes was approximately 5% for naive CD4, roughly 3.4% for naive CD8, 2.3% for memory CD4, and 0.3% to 0.5% for memory CD8.

Using the deep immunoSEQ assay, multiplex PCR amplified TCR CDR3 regions from genomic DNA. Extracted genomic DNA from each cell subset was distributed evenly across all wells of several immunoSEQ 96-well plates, and each plate was treated as a replicate. For sorted subsets, each replicate PCR was loaded with 200 to 250 ng genomic DNA, equivalent to 25,000 to 35,000 T cell genomes. Purified libraries were measured with a Qubit 3.0 fluorometer, size-checked on a Bioanalyzer 2100, and measured again with the KAPA Library Quantification kit. Each immunoSEQ 96-well plate was sequenced on its own single-read 150-cycle Illumina NextSeq 550 flow cell. As for how the authors treated the data: The immunoSEQ output contained only junctional sequences without quality scores, so filtering could not match that applied to full-length reads. To assign V/J genes and CDR3, sequences were annotated using PyIR, a Python wrapper for IgBLAST v1.9, with IMGT germline references. Reads were removed for weak V/J assignments (E-value above 1e-6), missing CDR3, stop codons, out-of-frame junctions, or ambiguous translated residues. V3J clonotypes were defined as sequences sharing the same inferred V gene, J gene, and CDR3 amino acid sequence. To compute the percentage overlap between repertoires, the number of shared unique clonotypes was divided by the size of the smaller repertoire. Three approaches were used to assess repertoire richness: RTK rarefaction, the Chao1 estimator, and Recon v2.1 estimates of unobserved clonotypes. Generation probabilities were computed with OLGA for all TCRbeta clonotypes obtained by the gDNA method from several donors. In TCRdb, the immuneACCESS table is reduced to in-frame sequences with V and J assigned. These tables do not hold every clone; where another copy was compared, an unresolved V gene accounts for under half, and the others remain unexplained. That table furnishes V, J and clone size, whereas the DNA furnished D and trimming. In all, the sample holds 2 million or so clones, and roughly 95% of those were seen once. The top ten constitute 0.13% of the sample.

Healthy HIV-negative adults with no recently reported acute infections or vaccinations were included as donors. Every donor was a Caucasian adult residing in Nashville, Tennessee, USA. Magnetic negative selection was used to enrich CD4+ T cells, after which naive cells were positively selected on CD45RA and the negative fraction became the memory subset. Blood was collected by leukapheresis, and PBMCs were isolated by Ficoll-Histopaque density gradient centrifugation and then cryopreserved in liquid nitrogen vapor phase. Analytical flow cytometry was used to check the purity and quantity of every magnetically sorted T cell population. Genomic DNA was isolated from every sorted fraction and measured by UV absorbance on a Nanodrop 2000c. The CDR3 covers 14 residues, taking in both the cysteine and the phenylalanine. The entry retains the CDR3 DNA only, 42 bases that are in frame from base 1. CDR1 is given as SGHRS and CDR2 as YFSETQ, both from the germline V gene. Trimming accounts for 4 bases at V and 9 bases at J, while the number of junction bases matched to no gene is 5.

For this clone: Its specific antigen is unknown. Base quality data are lacking; no much larger clone is found one base away.

This TCR was recovered from a man between 18 and 29 years old in good health. The sequence joins TRBV5-1 to TRBJ2-1, and TRBD2 aligns with 12 junction nucleotides. Sequencing used naive CD4+ T cells sorted from blood. This specimen's cell subset or site label, interpreted: CD45RA+ positively selected. The bases read TGCGCCAGCAGCGACGGACTAGCGGGGTCTGAGCAGTTCTTC. The translation is CASSDGLAGSEQFF.